Shown below are 28 T cell receptor beta chains from a single sample sequenced in a study of cytomegalovirus exposure and HLA in healthy donors. With 60 Vbeta and 13 Jbeta primers, the PCR was carried out. Sequenced by immunoSEQ multiplex PCR; TCRdb stores in-frame clones only, minus some. The repertoire includes about 180,000 clones, 70% to 80% of them detected once, and around 1.6% sits in the top ten. What was sequenced was PBMCs. All receptors come from a man between 18 and 35 years old in good health and CMV-seronegative.

CDR3 bases: TGTGCCAGCAGGAGAGAGCTAGCGGGAGATTATGAGCAGTTCTTC. Translating it yields CASRRELAGDYEQFF. The chain has TRBV2 and TRBJ2-1; 10 bases match TRBD2. The CDR3 is 15 amino acids. Germline V gene lookup returns CDR1 SNHLY and CDR2 FYNNEI. The ends lost 6 bases at V and 8 bases at J; junction bases unmatched: 10.

The chain joins TRBV7-3 to TRBJ1-6; no firm D call. V lost 7 bases and J 3 bases, leaving 16 bases between the germline ends. The CDR3 has 16 amino acids. The germline V gene encodes CDR1 SGHTA and CDR2 FQGTGA. CDR3 residues: CASNHPLGFYNSPLHF. CDR3 in DNA: TGTGCCAGCAACCACCCCTTGGGCTTCTATAATTCACCCCTCCACTTT.

The chain joins TRBV6-6 to TRBJ1-2; 9 bases map to TRBD1. CDR3 length: 15 amino acids. CDR1 is MNHNY and CDR2 is SVGAGI in the germline V gene (reference sequence). Losses at the gene ends were 6 bases for V and 0 bases for J; bases not matched to a gene: 5. The CDR3 nucleotides read TGTGCCAGCAGCCCTGGGACAGGGACTAACTATGGCTACACCTTC. Its protein is CASSPGTGTNYGYTF.

The chain joins TRBV5-1 to TRBJ1-4; 8 nucleotides align to TRBD1. CDR3 length: 14 amino acids. V lost 3 bases to trimming and J lost 8 bases; unmatched junction nucleotides: 6. Germline assignment: CDR1 SGHRS and CDR2 YFSETQ. CDR3 region: CASSYQGAGEKLFF. Written as DNA, the CDR3 is TGCGCCAGCAGCTATCAGGGGGCCGGAGAAAAACTGTTTTTT.

V is TRBV28 and J is TRBJ2-2; perhaps TRBD1 as D (5 bases). With 2 bases removed from V and 2 bases from J, the gap between germline ends came to 9 bases. CDR1 is MDHEN and CDR2 is SYDVKM in the germline V gene. The CDR3 is made up of 15 amino acids. For the CDR3, the DNA is TGTGCCAGCAGTTTACCGCAGGGTAACACCGGGGAGCTGTTTTTT. This gives the protein CASSLPQGNTGELFF.

This chain uses TRBV28 with TRBJ1-5, with 7 nucleotides matching TRBD1. Germline V gives CDR1 MDHEN, CDR2 SYDVKM. The trim removed 5 bases at V and 6 bases at J, leaving 10 bases unmatched. The CDR3 has 15 residues. DNA for the CDR3: TGTGCCAGCAGTCCCCCCGGACAGGCTAGTCAGCCCCAGCATTTT. Amino acids: CASSPPGQASQPQHF. The whole variable domain, remainder taken from reference TRBV28 and TRBJ1-5, is DVKVTQSSRYLVKRTGEKVFLECVQDMDHENMFWYRQDPGLGLRLIYFSYDVKMKEKGDIPEGYSVSREKKERFSLILESASTNQTSMYLCASSPPGQASQPQHFGDGTRLSIL.

The genes are TRBV9 and TRBJ2-3, with unresolved D. V lost 4 bases to trimming and J lost 1 base, with 13 bases between them. The CDR3 has 15 amino acids. Germline CDR1 reads SGDLS; CDR2 reads YYNGEE. CDR3 protein: CASSRGGLGTDTQYF. The CDR3 DNA sequence: TGTGCCAGCAGCCGCGGTGGCCTCGGCACAGATACGCAGTATTTT.

The rearrangement joins TRBV7-9 to TRBJ1-1; 11 bases fit TRBD1. The ends lost 3 bases at V and 4 bases at J; junction bases unmatched: 7. Germline lookup yields CDR1 SEHNR and CDR2 FQNEAQ (reference sequence). The CDR3 is made up of 16 amino acids. The CDR3 loop reads CASSFWTGGIRTEAFF. CDR3 coding DNA: TGTGCCAGCAGCTTTTGGACAGGGGGCATACGCACTGAAGCTTTCTTT.

This clone showed up just a few times. This chain's CDR3 is CASSSTTGQVSAYEQYF. CDR3 coding DNA: TGTGCCAGCAGTTCGACGACAGGGCAGGTGTCGGCCTACGAGCAGTACTTC. The chain has TRBV28 and TRBJ2-7; 7 bases are shared with TRBD1. The J segment lost 2 bases and the V segment lost 4 bases, leaving 14 bases of the junction unmatched. The CDR3 spans 17 residues. Germline CDR1 is MDHEN and CDR2 is SYDVKM.

This chain joins TRBV5-6 and TRBJ2-1, with 8 bases lining up with TRBD2. The V segment lost 3 bases and the J segment 1 base; nucleotides outside the gene matches: 9. The CDR3 extends over 17 amino acids. Germline CDR1 reads SGHDT; CDR2 reads YYEEEE. This CDR3 is CASSSYTSGWSYNEQFF. In DNA form, the CDR3 reads TGTGCCAGCAGCTCTTACACTAGCGGCTGGTCCTACAATGAGCAGTTCTTC.

The genes are TRBV5-1 and TRBJ2-1; 9 bases are a match to TRBD2. V shed 1 base, J shed 0 bases, and the junction held 5 bases outside the gene matches. The germline CDR1 and CDR2 sequences are SGHRS and YFSETQ. The length of the CDR3 is 17 residues. Here the CDR3 reads CASSLTSGHDSYNEQFF. The CDR3 DNA is TGCGCCAGCAGCTTGACTAGCGGGCACGACTCCTACAATGAGCAGTTCTTC.

The J gene is TRBJ2-3, the V gene TRBV6-5; 11 nucleotides agree with TRBD2. CDR1 and CDR2 (germline): MNHEY, SVGAGI. CDR3 size: 15 residues. Trimming took 4 bases from V and 6 from J; bases not matched to a gene: 6. CDR3 sequence: CASSLAGGRGDTQYF. The CDR3 bases are TGTGCCAGCAGTTTAGCGGGGGGGAGGGGGGATACGCAGTATTTT.

The V and J genes are TRBV27 and TRBJ2-1; TRBD2 matches at 9 bases. V lost 6 bases and J lost 7; bases outside the gene matches: 13. CDR1 is MNHEY and CDR2 is SMNVEV in the germline V gene (reference sequence). The CDR3 spans 16 residues. DNA for the CDR3: TGTGCCAGCAGACTTTTGGCGGGGGGGTCTTGGAATGAGCAGTTCTTC. Translated, it gives CASRLLAGGSWNEQFF.

This chain uses TRBV5-4 with TRBJ1-1, with D unclear. Trimming shortened V by 0 bases and J by 1 base, and 10 bases separated the two germline ends. From germline, CDR1 is SGHNT and CDR2 YYREEE (reference sequence). This CDR3 is 15 amino acids long. CDR3 in DNA: TGTGCCAGCAGCTTGGGGTCGGGAGCGAACACTGAAGCTTTCTTT. This gives the protein CASSLGSGANTEAFF.

V is TRBV6-4 and J is TRBJ2-2, with D perhaps matching TRBD1 (6 bases). Germline assignment: CDR1 MRHNA and CDR2 SNTAGT. The CDR3 has 15 amino acids. V dropped 3 bases and J dropped 0 bases, with 8 bases sitting between them. This chain's CDR3 is CASSERTANTGELFF. The CDR3 nucleotides read TGTGCCAGCAGTGAACGGACAGCGAACACCGGGGAGCTGTTTTTT.

The chain uses TRBV5-1 and TRBJ1-4; 8 bases are a match to TRBD1. Looked up from germline, CDR1 is SGHRS and CDR2 is YFSETQ. J was trimmed by 0 bases and V by 8 bases; bases with no gene match: 0. The CDR3 is 13 residues long. The CDR3, as DNA: TGCGCCAGGGGACAGGCAACTAATGAAAAACTGTTTTTT. This gives the protein CARGQATNEKLFF.

The CDR3 sequence is CASSLELRNTEAFF. CDR3 nucleotide sequence: TGTGCCAGCAGCTTGGAGCTCCGGAACACTGAAGCTTTCTTT. The V gene is TRBV5-5, the J gene TRBJ1-1; D not certain. The CDR3 consists of 14 residues. Trimming took off 0 bases at V and 1 base at J, with 7 bases between the two ends. CDR1 and CDR2 from the germline V gene are SGHKS and YYEKEE (reference sequence).

This sequence joins TRBV30 and TRBJ2-5, with TRBD2 identical over 9 bases. The V and J ends lost 0 bases and 4 bases, in that order; junction bases with no gene match: 6. The CDR3 length is 15 residues. Germline V lookup: CDR1 GTSNPN, CDR2 SVGIG (reference sequence). The CDR3 is CAWSVGLAGVETQYF. CDR3 sequence (DNA): TGTGCCTGGAGTGTAGGATTAGCGGGAGTAGAGACCCAGTACTTC.

Note on this clone: The same CDR3 is also encoded by other DNA sequences in this sample. This chain connects TRBV28 to TRBJ2-7; 8 bases agree with TRBD2. The V gene end was trimmed by 2 bases and the J gene end by 3 bases; junction bases not matched to a gene: 0. Germline V gives CDR1 MDHEN, CDR2 SYDVKM. The CDR3 totals 13 residues. The CDR3 here is CASSLAGGYEQYF. The CDR3, as DNA: TGTGCCAGCAGTTTAGCGGGGGGCTACGAGCAGTACTTC.

The CDR3 sequence: CASRLPLAGEAFF. As DNA, the CDR3 is TGTGCCAGCAGACTACCTCTGGCGGGTGAAGCTTTCTTT. The chain links TRBV7-9 to TRBJ1-1, with unresolved D. Germline V gene data show CDR1 as SEHNR and CDR2 as FQNEAQ (reference sequence). Trimming removed 6 bases from V and 7 bases from J, with 15 bases in between. The CDR3 spans 13 residues.

This clone was seen a single time. The V call is TRBV27, the J call TRBJ2-1, with unresolved D. This CDR3 comprises 13 residues. CDR1 MNHEY and CDR2 SMNVEV come from the germline V gene (reference sequence). The germline V and J ends were trimmed by 0 bases and 7 bases, with 7 bases remaining between them. CDR3 in amino acids: CASSLSPMNEQFF. The CDR3 DNA is TGTGCCAGCAGTTTATCCCCAATGAATGAGCAGTTCTTC.

The chain has TRBV5-8 and TRBJ2-7; TRBD2 might be the D (5 bases). The V gene lost 1 base and the J gene lost 0 bases, with 14 bases spanning the gap. This CDR3 has 16 amino acids. Per the germline V gene, CDR1 is SGHTS and CDR2 is YDEGEE. The CDR3 DNA reads as TGTGCCAGCAGCTTGCGAGCGGAACGGTCCTCCTACGAGCAGTACTTC. Translating gives CASSLRAERSSYEQYF.

The chain links TRBV4-2 to TRBJ1-1, with D possibly TRBD1 on 5 matching bases. Trimming removed 4 bases at V and 0 bases at J, with 12 bases between. The germline V gene has CDR1 LGHNA and CDR2 YNFKEQ. The CDR3 contains 15 residues. The CDR3 DNA reads as TGTGCCAGCAGCCTTGAGCTGACAGTGAACACTGAAGCTTTCTTT. It yields the protein CASSLELTVNTEAFF.

This chain links TRBV5-1 with TRBJ2-7; D may be TRBD1 (7 bases). CDR1 and CDR2 (germline): SGHRS, YFSETQ. The V and J ends lost 6 bases and 7 bases respectively, with 20 bases between them. The length of the CDR3 is 14 residues. The CDR3 DNA follows: TGCGCCAGCACCCAGGAGGGGGCAGTGGGGGAGCAGTACTTC. Its protein is CASTQEGAVGEQYF.

The chain recombines TRBV6-5 with TRBJ2-7, with D maybe TRBD1 (6 bases). The length of the CDR3 is 14 residues. With 6 bases removed from V and 2 bases from J, the gap between germline ends came to 14 bases. CDR1 and CDR2 from the germline V gene are MNHEY and SVGAGI. The chain's CDR3 is CASSAQGPTYEQYF. Here the CDR3 DNA reads TGTGCCAGCAGCGCCCAGGGGCCAACCTACGAGCAGTACTTC.

V gene TRBV30 combines with J gene TRBJ2-7; 10 bases fit TRBD1. The V gene end was trimmed by 2 bases and the J gene end by 6 bases; junction bases not matched to a gene: 10. Looked up from germline, CDR1 is GTSNPN and CDR2 is SVGIG (reference sequence). This CDR3 comprises 15 residues. The CDR3 nucleotides read TGTGCCTGGAGTCGATTTGCGACAGGGGGCGGCGAGCAGTACTTC. Amino acids: CAWSRFATGGGEQYF.

The sample holds a few counts of this clone. The chain links TRBV19 to TRBJ1-2; 10 nucleotides line up with TRBD1. CDR1 and CDR2 from the germline V gene are LNHDA and SQIVND (reference sequence). The junction had 10 bases not matched to a gene; V was cut back by 5 bases and J by 7 bases. CDR3 size: 15 residues. CDR3 sequence reads: CASSLGTGDESGYTF. The DNA for the CDR3 is TGTGCCAGTAGTTTAGGGACAGGGGACGAGAGTGGCTACACCTTC. Full variable domain (remainder filled in from reference TRBV19 and TRBJ1-2): DGGITQSPKYLFRKEGQNVTLSCEQNLNHDAMYWYRQDPGQGLRLIYYSQIVNDFQKGDIAEGYSVSREKKESFPLTVTSAQKNPTAFYLCASSLGTGDESGYTFGSGTRLTVV.

The table lists this clone with a few counts. The chain has TRBV11-2 and TRBJ1-4; TRBD1 might be the D (5 bases). Per germline, CDR1 SGHAT and CDR2 FQNNGV. The CDR3 consists of 13 residues. V lost 5 bases and J 13 bases, leaving 17 bases between the germline ends. The CDR3 region is CASSPSVGRGLFF. Here the CDR3 DNA reads TGTGCCAGCAGCCCCTCGGTGGGGAGGGGACTGTTTTTT.